Following are 4 T cell receptor beta chains from one sample sequenced in a study of blood T cell repertoires in COVID-19. This table comes from immunoSEQ multiplex PCR, and its TCRdb copy is limited to in-frame clones, with some not included. The sample records about 97,000 clones, about 90% being singletons. Sequenced material: peripheral blood. These receptors all stem from a man aged 50 or older with acute or convalescent COVID-19.

The chain links TRBV2 to TRBJ1-5; the D gene is possibly TRBD1 (6 bases). The germline gives CDR1 SNHLY, CDR2 FYNNEI. The CDR3 has 22 amino acids. The V end was cut by 2 bases, the J end by 4 bases, with 33 bases between. CDR3 region: CASSEFFFDRPSSLTRNQPQHF. In nucleotides, the CDR3 is TGTGCCAGCAGTGAATTTTTCTTTGACAGGCCCTCATCGTTAACTCGAAATCAGCCCCAGCATTTT.

This chain uses TRBV25-1 with TRBJ1-4; 8 bases line up with TRBD1. Per germline, CDR1 MGHDK and CDR2 SYGVNS. V shed 3 bases, J shed 3 bases, and the junction held 9 bases outside the gene matches. The CDR3 consists of 17 residues. CDR3 DNA sequence: TGTGCCAGCAGTGACAGGGGGCGCGGAGAGGCTAATGAAAAACTGTTTTTT. Translated, it gives CASSDRGRGEANEKLFF.

The chain employs TRBV18 and TRBJ1-5; D is undetermined. The germline gives CDR1 KGHSH, CDR2 LQKENI. The CDR3 loop spans 16 amino acids. Between the trimmed V and J ends, which lost 3 bases and 0 bases, there was a span of 12 bases. The CDR3 sequence is CASSPTLDYSNQPQHF. DNA for the CDR3: TGTGCCAGCTCACCCACACTAGATTATAGCAATCAGCCCCAGCATTTT. The entire variable domain, with the rest obtained from reference TRBV18 and TRBJ1-5, is as follows: NAGVMQNPRHLVRRRGQEARLRCSPMKGHSHVYWYRQLPEEGLKFMVYLQKENIIDESGMPKERFSAEFPKEGPSILRIQQVVRGDSAAYFCASSPTLDYSNQPQHFGDGTRLSIL.

J is TRBJ2-7 and V is TRBV5-6; 9 nucleotides line up with TRBD1. V dropped 5 bases and J dropped 4; count of bases not matched to a gene: 7. This CDR3 is 14 amino acids long. Germline CDR1 and CDR2: SGHDT and YYEEEE. CDR3 nucleotide sequence: TGTGCCAGCAGGCCGGGACAGGGATTATACGAGCAGTACTTC. It is translated as CASRPGQGLYEQYF. Drawing the rest from reference TRBV5-6 and TRBJ2-7, the complete variable domain is DAGVTQSPTHLIKTRGQQVTLRCSPKSGHDTVSWYQQALGQGPQFIFQYYEEEERQRGNFPDRFSGHQFPNYSSELNVNALLLGDSALYLCASRPGQGLYEQYFGPGTRLTVT.